Each of the 12 T cell receptor beta chains below was sequenced from the same sample in a study of control samples from healthy donors and cancer patients. Repertoires were generated with immunoSEQ multiplex PCR, while TCRdb's copy carries only in-frame clones and drops some. The repertoire holds 150,000 or so clones, approximately 93% seen once, with 5.5% to 6% in the top ten. The material sequenced was blood. These TCRs come from a man in his forties in good health.

The rearrangement uses TRBV5-1 and TRBJ2-7, with TRBD1 identical over 8 bases. The V segment lost 0 bases and the J segment 3 bases; nucleotides outside the gene matches: 8. CDR3 length: 16 amino acids. Germline values: CDR1 SGHRS, CDR2 YFSETQ. For the CDR3, the DNA is TGCGCCAGCAGCTTGGCCCCGGGGACAGGACTCTACGAGCAGTACTTC. This codes for CASSLAPGTGLYEQYF.

Written as DNA, the CDR3 is TGTGCCAGCAGCGTAGGGGTAGCTAATGAAAAACTGTTTTTT. Amino acid sequence: CASSVGVANEKLFF. The chain has TRBV9 and TRBJ1-4; D unresolved. This CDR3 spans 14 amino acids. Deletions cut 0 bases from V and 3 bases from J, with 6 bases between. Germline V gene data show CDR1 as SGDLS and CDR2 as YYNGEE.

V and J are TRBV7-2 and TRBJ2-5, with D tentatively TRBD1 (6 bases). With 5 bases removed from V and 5 bases from J, the gap between germline ends came to 12 bases. This CDR3 has 13 residues. The germline V gene encodes CDR1 SGHTA and CDR2 FQGNSA. The CDR3 bases are TGTGCCAGCAGCCCAGGGGTCGAGGAGACCCAGTACTTC. This gives the protein CASSPGVEETQYF. Filled out from reference TRBV7-2 and TRBJ2-5, the complete variable domain reads GAGVSQSPSNKVTEKGKDVELRCDPISGHTALYWYRQSLGQGLEFLIYFQGNSAPDKSGLPSDRFSAERTGGSVSTLTIQRTQQEDSAVYLCASSPGVEETQYFGPGTRLLVL.

The rearrangement joins TRBV10-3 to TRBJ2-1; a weak D match, TRBD2 (5 bases). The CDR3 sequence is 12 residues long. V lost 11 bases and J 10 bases, leaving 18 bases between the germline ends. Germline V CDR1 and CDR2: ENHRY, SYGVKD. Here the CDR3 DNA reads TGTGCCGTACGACGGGATCCGGGGGAGCAGTTCTTC. Translated, it gives CAVRRDPGEQFF.

Comments on this clone: In the same sample, other DNA sequences code for this CDR3. The genes are TRBV5-1 and TRBJ1-4, with D possibly being TRBD1 (5 bases). Germline CDR1 SGHRS, CDR2 YFSETQ. This CDR3 has 14 amino acids. Trimming cost V 4 bases and J 4 bases, with 11 bases left between them. As DNA, the CDR3 is TGCGCCAGCAGCCCAGGGCAGGGTAATGAAAAACTGTTTTTT. Protein product: CASSPGQGNEKLFF. The full variable domain, its missing parts supplied by reference TRBV5-1 and TRBJ1-4, is KAGVTQTPRYLIKTRGQQVTLSCSPISGHRSVSWYQQTPGQGLQFLFEYFSETQRNKGNFPGRFSGRQFSNSRSEMNVSTLELGDSALYLCASSPGQGNEKLFFGSGTQLSVL.

This rearrangement joins TRBV29-1 to TRBJ2-5, with TRBD2 matching 10 bases. This CDR3 comprises 15 residues. Trimming cost V 4 bases and J 3 bases; bases outside gene matches: 8. CDR1 and CDR2 from the germline V gene are SQVTM and ANQGSEA. CDR3 sequence (DNA): TGCAGCGTTGGATTAGCGGGGGGCATAAAAGAGACCCAGTACTTC. This gives the protein CSVGLAGGIKETQYF.

The rearrangement links TRBV29-1 to TRBJ1-2; tentative D call: TRBD1 (5 bases). CDR3 length: 12 residues. Germline V gene sequence: CDR1 SQVTM, CDR2 ANQGSEA. The V gene lost 3 bases and the J gene lost 5 bases, with 10 bases spanning the gap. CDR3 in DNA: TGCAGCGTTGATAAGGGGCTTTATGGCTACACCTTC. This codes for CSVDKGLYGYTF.

This sequence joins TRBV6-5 and TRBJ2-7; the D gene is possibly TRBD1 (6 bases). The germline V gene has CDR1 MNHEY and CDR2 SVGAGI. Trimming removed 7 bases from V and 3 bases from J, with 19 bases in between. The CDR3 extends over 15 amino acids. CDR3 nucleotides: TGTGCCAGCAAACTGAACAGGGACCCGGGCTACGAGCAGTACTTC. The encoded protein is CASKLNRDPGYEQYF.

The chain joins TRBV15 to TRBJ1-2; D gene unclear. V was cut by 9 bases and J by 7 bases, with 21 bases left in between. CDR3 size: 14 residues. The germline V gene encodes CDR1 LNHNV and CDR2 YYDKDF (reference sequence). The CDR3 loop reads CATRAGVGWGGYTF. The CDR3, as DNA: TGTGCCACGAGGGCGGGAGTCGGATGGGGTGGCTACACCTTC.

The chain recombines TRBV7-2 with TRBJ2-7; D not certain. The germline V and J ends were trimmed by 5 bases and 3 bases, with 11 bases remaining between them. The CDR3 runs to 13 residues. Germline V gene data show CDR1 as SGHTA and CDR2 as FQGNSA. The CDR3 region has the DNA TGTGCCAGCAGCCACGGACGGTTCTACGAGCAGTACTTC. As protein: CASSHGRFYEQYF.

The rearrangement links TRBV6-1 to TRBJ1-3; D not certain. Germline V lookup: CDR1 MNHNS, CDR2 SASEGT. The CDR3 consists of 15 residues. Trimming pared 1 base from V and 10 bases from J, leaving 17 bases between. CDR3 sequence (DNA): TGTGCCAGCAGTGAAGGTCGCATGGTCGGGGAGACCATATATTTT. Residues: CASSEGRMVGETIYF.

For this clone: The sample holds other DNA sequences that translate to the same CDR3. The V and J genes are TRBV12-3 or TRBV12-4 and TRBJ1-1; perhaps TRBD1 as D (5 bases). V dropped 3 bases and J dropped 1 base, with 6 bases sitting between them. The CDR3 consists of 13 residues. The CDR3 region is CASSFGGNTEAFF. The DNA for the CDR3 is TGTGCCAGCAGTTTTGGGGGGAACACTGAAGCTTTCTTT.